The 30 T cell receptor beta chains listed next were all sequenced from one sample in a study of cytomegalovirus exposure and HLA in healthy donors. The PCR was carried out with 60 Vbeta primers and 13 Jbeta primers. Sequencing was performed with immunoSEQ multiplex PCR; in TCRdb, only in-frame clones are kept and a portion is missing. The table has 150,000 to 200,000 clones, roughly 80% seen once; the top ten hold over 1.1%. Sequencing used PBMCs. These receptor sequences come from a male donor in good health and CMV-seronegative.

The chain employs TRBV10-3 and TRBJ1-6; 7 bases fit TRBD1. This CDR3 is built from 12 residues. The germline CDR1 and CDR2 sequences are ENHRY and SYGVKD. The V segment lost 2 bases and the J segment 14 bases; nucleotides outside the gene matches: 3. The CDR3 loop reads CAISEIQGTLHF. CDR3 coding DNA: TGTGCCATCAGTGAGATACAGGGGACCCTCCACTTT.

The chain joins TRBV19 to TRBJ1-5, with no clear D. V lost 6 bases and J lost 5, with 8 bases in between. Germline V gives CDR1 LNHDA, CDR2 SQIVND (reference sequence). The CDR3 runs to 12 residues. The CDR3 reads CASSPGYQPQHF. CDR3 sequence (DNA): TGTGCCAGTAGCCCGGGGTATCAGCCCCAGCATTTT.

The chain joins TRBV5-6 to TRBJ1-6, with 11 bases matching TRBD1. The V segment lost 4 bases and the J segment 4 bases; nucleotides outside the gene matches: 7. CDR1 and CDR2 (germline): SGHDT, YYEEEE. The CDR3 runs to 17 residues. The chain's CDR3 is CASSPLRDRGYNSPLHF. The CDR3 DNA follows: TGTGCCAGCAGCCCGCTCCGGGACAGGGGGTATAATTCACCCCTCCACTTT.

The chain joins TRBV6-5 to TRBJ2-3; TRBD1 matches 7 bases. The CDR3 is made up of 15 amino acids. Trimming removed 6 bases from V and 0 bases from J; junction bases left unmatched: 6. Germline values: CDR1 MNHEY, CDR2 SVGAGI. The CDR3: CASSRQGTSTDTQYF. The CDR3 DNA follows: TGTGCCAGCAGCCGACAGGGCACTAGCACAGATACGCAGTATTTT.

This chain joins TRBV5-1 and TRBJ2-3; TRBD2 matches at 8 bases. V shed 4 bases and J 2 bases; nucleotides not matched to a gene: 12. The CDR3 length is 17 residues. Germline-derived CDR1 and CDR2 are SGHRS and YFSETQ. CDR3 region: CASSVERGGANTDTQYF. In DNA form, the CDR3 reads TGCGCCAGCAGCGTGGAACGGGGGGGAGCGAACACAGATACGCAGTATTTT.

This sequence joins TRBV4-1 and TRBJ1-4, with D tentatively TRBD1 (6 bases). The V gene lost 3 bases and the J gene lost 4 bases, with 18 bases spanning the gap. This CDR3 is 17 amino acids long. Germline V gene sequence: CDR1 MGHRA, CDR2 YSYEKL. CDR3 bases: TGCGCCAGCAGCCATATTAGAGCAGGGGCCAGTAATGAAAAACTGTTTTTT. Translating gives CASSHIRAGASNEKLFF.

V is TRBV6-5 and J is TRBJ2-2; the D gene is possibly TRBD2 (5 bases). CDR3 length: 15 residues. Germline-derived CDR1 and CDR2 are MNHEY and SVGAGI. The V gene lost 5 bases and the J gene lost 0 bases, with 10 bases spanning the gap. The CDR3 region has the DNA TGTGCCAGCAGTAGAGACTACCCGAACACCGGGGAGCTGTTTTTT. It is translated as CASSRDYPNTGELFF.

The chain joins TRBV5-4 to TRBJ2-4, with TRBD2 identical over 8 bases. CDR1 is SGHNT, CDR2 YYREEE, per germline (reference sequence). The CDR3 runs 15 residues. Trimming removed 4 bases from V and 3 bases from J; junction bases left unmatched: 6. The CDR3 region has the DNA TGTGCCAGCAGCACAACGCGGGGGGACAAAAACATTCAGTACTTC. Encoded protein: CASSTTRGDKNIQYF.

The CDR3 sequence is CASSFLAGGVSYEQYF. The DNA of the CDR3 is TGTGCCAGCAGCTTTTTGGCAGGGGGCGTCTCCTACGAGCAGTACTTC. This chain uses TRBV5-4 with TRBJ2-7; 8 nucleotides agree with TRBD1. The CDR3 covers 16 residues. Per germline, CDR1 SGHNT and CDR2 YYREEE (reference sequence). Trimming at V came to 2 bases and at J to 0 bases, leaving 7 bases not matched to a gene.

This chain uses TRBV27 with TRBJ2-1, with D unclear. The CDR3 covers 11 residues. Germline-derived CDR1 and CDR2 are MNHEY and SMNVEV (reference sequence). Between the trimmed V and J ends, which lost 7 bases and 1 base, there was a span of 2 bases. CDR3 in amino acids: CASTSYNEQFF. The CDR3 coding sequence is TGTGCCAGCACTTCCTACAATGAGCAGTTCTTC.

The J gene is TRBJ1-1, the V gene TRBV19; D gene unclear. The germline V and J ends were trimmed by 6 bases and 4 bases, with 15 bases remaining between them. The CDR3 length is 14 residues. CDR1 and CDR2 from the germline V gene are LNHDA and SQIVND (reference sequence). The CDR3 here is CASSLGGRGTEAFF. The DNA of the CDR3 is TGTGCCAGTAGCCTAGGAGGTCGGGGCACTGAAGCTTTCTTT.

In its sample, this clone was seen a few times. This chain joins TRBV2 and TRBJ1-1, with a tentative D call TRBD1 (6 bases). Germline V gene sequence: CDR1 SNHLY, CDR2 FYNNEI. The CDR3 is made up of 13 amino acids. Trimming cost V 6 bases and J 0 bases, with 8 bases left between them. The chain's CDR3 is CASRGQMNTEAFF. The CDR3 bases are TGTGCCAGCAGAGGACAGATGAACACTGAAGCTTTCTTT.

This sequence joins TRBV7-2 and TRBJ2-1; TRBD2 matches at 13 bases. CDR1 and CDR2 from the germline V gene are SGHTA and FQGNSA. V was pared by 3 bases and J by 9 bases, with 5 bases of the junction left unmatched. CDR3 length: 15 residues. The CDR3 reads CASSLGTSGAGEQFF. CDR3 coding DNA: TGTGCCAGCAGCTTGGGGACTAGCGGGGCGGGTGAGCAGTTCTTC.

The V gene is TRBV4-2, the J gene TRBJ1-1; the D is unclear. The CDR3 runs to 13 residues. V was trimmed by 4 bases and J by 5 bases, leaving 11 bases between them. Germline V gives CDR1 LGHNA, CDR2 YNFKEQ. The CDR3 DNA sequence: TGTGCCAGCAGCCTAGAGGTTCAGACTGAAGCTTTCTTT. Translation gives CASSLEVQTEAFF.

This clone was counted a single time. The gene calls are TRBV7-2 and TRBJ2-5, with 7 nucleotides matching TRBD2. The CDR3 covers 14 residues. The V gene's germline CDR1 is SGHTA and CDR2 FQGNSA. V lost 7 bases to trimming and J lost 5 bases; unmatched junction nucleotides: 10. The CDR3 is CASTPAGIGETQYF. The DNA for the CDR3 is TGTGCCAGCACCCCAGCGGGAATAGGGGAGACCCAGTACTTC.

The chain has TRBV6-5 and TRBJ2-7; D might be TRBD1 (6 bases). The CDR3 extends over 13 amino acids. CDR1 is MNHEY, CDR2 SVGAGI, per germline. The V end lost 2 bases, the J end lost 3 bases, and 8 bases lay between the germline ends. The CDR3 here is CASSYRDNYEQYF. For the CDR3, the DNA is TGTGCCAGCAGTTACCGGGACAACTACGAGCAGTACTTC.

V gene TRBV6-5 combines with J gene TRBJ1-4; a possible D gene is TRBD1 (5 bases). V lost 6 bases and J 5 bases, leaving 16 bases between the germline ends. CDR3 size: 15 residues. Germline assignment: CDR1 MNHEY and CDR2 SVGAGI. The CDR3 sequence is CASSDPDRKNEKLFF. The CDR3 bases are TGTGCCAGCAGCGACCCTGACAGAAAGAATGAAAAACTGTTTTTT.

This clone was seen a few times. The sample contains more than one DNA sequence encoding this CDR3. The chain carries TRBV29-1 and TRBJ1-1, with D perhaps TRBD1 (5 bases). The CDR3 is made up of 13 amino acids. Germline values: CDR1 SQVTM, CDR2 ANQGSEA. With 2 bases removed from V and 1 base from J, the gap between germline ends came to 8 bases. The DNA of the CDR3 is TGCAGCGTTGAAAGGCAGGGGAACACTGAAGCTTTCTTT. Translation: CSVERQGNTEAFF.

This clone was detected only a few times. This chain joins TRBV27 and TRBJ1-2, with D maybe TRBD1 (5 bases). CDR1 is MNHEY, CDR2 SMNVEV, per germline (reference sequence). The CDR3 is 15 amino acids. V lost 2 bases, J lost 2 bases, and 12 bases lay in between. The chain's CDR3 is CASSLTPGWNYGYTF. The CDR3, as DNA: TGTGCCAGCAGTTTAACCCCAGGGTGGAACTATGGCTACACCTTC.

In DNA form, the CDR3 reads TGTGCCTGGAGAGCTGGGGAGACTAGGCTCTACAATGAGCAGTTCTTC. As protein: CAWRAGETRLYNEQFF. The chain employs TRBV30 and TRBJ2-1, with D perhaps TRBD2 (6 bases). Trimming pared 3 bases from V and 3 bases from J, leaving 18 bases between. Looked up from germline, CDR1 is GTSNPN and CDR2 is SVGIG (reference sequence). The CDR3 is made up of 16 amino acids.

This clone was detected a few times. The chain is built from TRBV4-2 and TRBJ2-2; maybe TRBD1 (5 bases). The ends were cut back, 3 bases at V and 5 bases at J, with 13 bases in the middle. From germline, CDR1 is LGHNA and CDR2 YNFKEQ. CDR3 length: 15 amino acids. The CDR3 bases are TGTGCCAGCAGCCACCGTTCAGGGCCTACCGGGGAGCTGTTTTTT. It specifies CASSHRSGPTGELFF.

The CDR3, as DNA: TGTGCCAGTAGTATCATTAGCCGGGACAGGGTACTTCAGCCCCAGCATTTT. It encodes CASSIISRDRVLQPQHF. The rearrangement links TRBV19 to TRBJ1-5, with TRBD1 matching over 9 bases. Germline trimming cut 3 bases from V and 6 bases from J; bases unmatched to any gene: 12. This CDR3 spans 17 amino acids. CDR1 and CDR2 (germline): LNHDA, SQIVND (reference sequence).

The chain employs TRBV6-1 and TRBJ2-3, with D unclear. The V end was cut by 0 bases, the J end by 0 bases, with 10 bases between. CDR3 length: 16 amino acids. In germline, CDR1 is MNHNS, CDR2 SASEGT. CDR3 loop: CASSEAPSPSTDTQYF. The DNA for the CDR3 is TGTGCCAGCAGTGAAGCCCCATCCCCAAGCACAGATACGCAGTATTTT.

This clone has a single count. The chain is built from TRBV14 and TRBJ2-7; weak D call: TRBD1 (5 bases). Trimming removed 0 bases at V and 4 bases at J, with 13 bases between. CDR3 size: 15 residues. The germline CDR1 and CDR2 sequences are SGHDN and FVKESK. The CDR3 protein is CASSQDGQGIYEQYF. CDR3 nucleotides: TGTGCCAGCAGCCAAGATGGGCAGGGTATTTACGAGCAGTACTTC.

This clone has a handful of counts. The chain couples TRBV6-5 to TRBJ1-1; a possible D gene is TRBD1 (6 bases). With 6 bases removed from V and 1 base from J, the gap between germline ends came to 9 bases. The CDR3 covers 13 residues. Per germline, CDR1 MNHEY and CDR2 SVGAGI. The CDR3 loop reads CASSQGPNTEAFF. The CDR3 DNA follows: TGTGCCAGCAGCCAGGGGCCGAACACTGAAGCTTTCTTT.

The gene calls are TRBV13 and TRBJ2-1; D not certain. In germline, CDR1 is PRHDT, CDR2 FYEKMQ (reference sequence). Trimming removed 2 bases at V and 6 bases at J, with 11 bases between. This CDR3 spans 14 amino acids. The CDR3 DNA reads as TGTGCCAGCAGCTTAATGGGCTATCCCAATGAGCAGTTCTTC. Amino acid sequence: CASSLMGYPNEQFF.

This chain joins TRBV25-1 and TRBJ2-5; a weak D match, TRBD2 (5 bases). Germline V lookup: CDR1 MGHDK, CDR2 SYGVNS. The CDR3 consists of 11 residues. V was cut by 7 bases and J by 7 bases, with 10 bases left in between. The CDR3 sequence is CASTGGGTQYF. For the CDR3, the DNA is TGTGCCAGCACGGGCGGAGGGACCCAGTACTTC.

V usage is TRBV5-4 and J usage is TRBJ2-3; TRBD2 agrees at 13 bases. J lost 4 bases, V lost 4 bases, and 0 bases had no gene match. This CDR3 comprises 14 residues. Per germline, CDR1 SGHNT and CDR2 YYREEE (reference sequence). The CDR3 region is CASSGTSGADTQYF. In nucleotides, the CDR3 is TGTGCCAGCAGCGGGACTAGCGGGGCAGATACGCAGTATTTT. The complete variable domain, with remaining parts taken from reference TRBV5-4 and TRBJ2-3, reads ETGVTQSPTHLIKTRGQQVTLRCSSQSGHNTVSWYQQALGQGPQFIFQYYREEENGRGNFPPRFSGLQFPNYSSELNVNALELDDSALYLCASSGTSGADTQYFGPGTRLTVL.

The genes are TRBV6-6 and TRBJ2-3, with a tentative D call TRBD1 (6 bases). Germline assignment: CDR1 MNHNY and CDR2 SVGAGI (reference sequence). The V end lost 8 bases, the J end lost 0 bases, and 12 bases lay between the germline ends. The CDR3 runs 14 residues. CDR3 nucleotide sequence: TGTGCCAGCGGCATCAGGGGTAGCACAGATACGCAGTATTTT. Translation: CASGIRGSTDTQYF.

The V gene is TRBV5-1, the J gene TRBJ2-2, with 8 positions matching TRBD1. Germline CDR1 and CDR2: SGHRS and YFSETQ. The CDR3 is 15 residues long. With 1 base clipped from V and 7 bases from J, the junction kept 6 bases outside the gene matches. For the CDR3, the DNA is TGCGCCAGCAGCTTGTGGGACAGGTCCGGCGGGGAGCTGTTTTTT. Translation gives CASSLWDRSGGELFF.